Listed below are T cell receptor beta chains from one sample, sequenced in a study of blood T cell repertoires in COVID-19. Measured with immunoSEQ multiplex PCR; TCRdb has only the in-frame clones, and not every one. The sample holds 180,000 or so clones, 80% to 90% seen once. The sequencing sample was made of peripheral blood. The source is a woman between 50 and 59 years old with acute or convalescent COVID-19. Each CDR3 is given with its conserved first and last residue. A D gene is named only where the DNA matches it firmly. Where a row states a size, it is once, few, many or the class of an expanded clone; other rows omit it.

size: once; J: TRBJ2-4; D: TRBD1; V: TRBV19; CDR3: CASSINRGSVAKNIQYF; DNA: TGTGCCAGTAGTATAAACAGGGGGTCGGTAGCCAAAAACATTCAGTACTTC
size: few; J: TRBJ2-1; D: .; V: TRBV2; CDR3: CASSEADEQFF; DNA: TGTGCCAGCAGTGAGGCTGATGAGCAGTTCTTC
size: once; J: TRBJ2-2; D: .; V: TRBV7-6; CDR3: CASSPWGANTGELFF; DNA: TGTGCCAGCAGCCCCTGGGGGGCGAACACCGGGGAGCTGTTTTTT
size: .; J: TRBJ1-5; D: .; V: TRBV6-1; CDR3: CASSEHREGQPQHF; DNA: TGTGCCAGCAGTGAACACAGGGAGGGTCAGCCCCAGCATTTT
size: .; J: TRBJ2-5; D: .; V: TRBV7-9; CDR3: CASSWRVGEETQYF; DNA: TGTGCCAGCAGTTGGAGGGTGGGGGAAGAGACCCAGTACTTC
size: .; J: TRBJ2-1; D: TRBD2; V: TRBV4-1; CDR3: CASSTRLAGGYNEQFF; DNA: TGCGCCAGCAGCACCCGGCTAGCGGGGGGTTACAATGAGCAGTTCTTC
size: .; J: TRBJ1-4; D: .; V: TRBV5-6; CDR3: CASSLTGVGEKLFF; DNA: TGTGCCAGCAGCTTAACGGGGGTAGGCGAAAAACTGTTTTTT
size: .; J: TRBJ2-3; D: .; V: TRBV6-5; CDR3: CASSSLRGGRTDTQYF; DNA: TGTGCCAGCAGTTCCCTGAGGGGGGGCCGGACAGATACGCAGTATTTT
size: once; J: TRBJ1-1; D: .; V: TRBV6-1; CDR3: CASSDRGNTEAFF; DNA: TGTGCCAGCAGTGACAGGGGGAACACTGAAGCTTTCTTT
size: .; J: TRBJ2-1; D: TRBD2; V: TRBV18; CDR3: CASSPRRLAGGNEQFF; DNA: TGTGCCAGCTCACCTAGGCGACTAGCGGGAGGCAATGAGCAGTTCTTC
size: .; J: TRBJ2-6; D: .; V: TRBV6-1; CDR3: CASSESLPGANVLTF; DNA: TGTGCCAGCAGTGAATCACTGCCTGGGGCCAACGTCCTGACTTTC
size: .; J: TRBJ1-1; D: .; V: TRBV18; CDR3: CASSPSRVPDTEAFF; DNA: TGTGCCAGCTCACCGAGTCGGGTTCCCGACACTGAAGCTTTCTTT
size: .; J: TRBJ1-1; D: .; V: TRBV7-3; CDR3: CASSEREDEAFF; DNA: TGTGCCAGCAGCGAGAGGGAGGATGAAGCTTTCTTT
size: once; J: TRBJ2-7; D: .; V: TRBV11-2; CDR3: CASSSQGYEQYF; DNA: TGTGCCAGCAGCTCACAGGGTTACGAGCAGTACTTC
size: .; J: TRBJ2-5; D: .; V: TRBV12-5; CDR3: CASGSSLFKTGRRETQYF; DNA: TGTGCTAGTGGTTCCTCCCTTTTCAAGACAGGGAGGAGAGAGACCCAGTACTTC
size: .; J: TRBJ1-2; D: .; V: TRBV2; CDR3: CASSDGTRSYGYTF; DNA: TGTGCCAGCAGTGACGGGACAAGAAGCTATGGCTACACCTTC
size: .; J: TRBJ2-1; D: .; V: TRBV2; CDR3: CASSSRGSYNEQFF; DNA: TGTGCCAGCAGTAGCCGGGGCTCCTACAATGAGCAGTTCTTC
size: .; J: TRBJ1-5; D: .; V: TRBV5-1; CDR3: CASSTDGGSNQPQHF; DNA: TGCGCCAGCAGCACCGACGGGGGAAGCAATCAGCCCCAGCATTTT
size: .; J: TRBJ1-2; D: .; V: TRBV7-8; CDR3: CASSLGTSNYGYTF; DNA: TGTGCCAGCAGCTTGGGCACTTCTAACTATGGCTACACCTTC
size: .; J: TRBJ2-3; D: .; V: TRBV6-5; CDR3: CASSWGLSTDTQYF; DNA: TGTGCCAGCAGTTGGGGACTGAGCACAGATACGCAGTATTTT
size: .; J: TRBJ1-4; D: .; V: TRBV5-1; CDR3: CASSSGFATNEKLFF; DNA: TGCGCCAGCAGCTCCGGGTTTGCAACTAATGAAAAACTGTTTTTT
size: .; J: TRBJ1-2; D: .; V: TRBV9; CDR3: CASSVESQGLTF; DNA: TGTGCCAGCAGCGTAGAGTCACAGGGCTTGACCTTC
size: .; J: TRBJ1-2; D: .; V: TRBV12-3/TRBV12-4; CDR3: CASTPNYGYTF; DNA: TGTGCCAGCACCCCAAACTATGGCTACACCTTC
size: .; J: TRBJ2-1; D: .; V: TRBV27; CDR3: CASSLKEYNEQFF; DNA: TGTGCCAGCAGTTTGAAAGAGTACAATGAGCAGTTCTTC
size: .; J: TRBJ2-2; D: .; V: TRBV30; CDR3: CAWRHRVLGTGELFF; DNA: TGTGCCTGGAGGCACAGGGTATTGGGGACCGGGGAGCTGTTTTTT
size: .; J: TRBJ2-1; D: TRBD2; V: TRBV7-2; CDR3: CASSPSMAGTTRDEQFF; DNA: TGTGCCAGCAGCCCTAGTATGGCCGGGACTACTCGAGATGAGCAGTTCTTC
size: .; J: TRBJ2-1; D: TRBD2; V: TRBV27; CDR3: CASRELAGAYNEQFF; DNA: TGTGCCAGCAGGGAACTAGCGGGGGCTTACAATGAGCAGTTCTTC
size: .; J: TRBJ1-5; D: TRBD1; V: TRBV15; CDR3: CATSRGAGGGQPQHF; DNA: TGTGCCACCAGCAGGGGGGCAGGGGGCGGTCAGCCCCAGCATTTT
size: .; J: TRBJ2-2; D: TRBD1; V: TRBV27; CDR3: CASSPLGTGVAGELFF; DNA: TGTGCCAGCAGTCCCTTGGGGACAGGGGTGGCCGGGGAGCTGTTTTTT
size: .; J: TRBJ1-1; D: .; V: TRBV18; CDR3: CASSLQTGNTEAFF; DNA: TGTGCCAGCTCTCTTCAGACGGGGAACACTGAAGCTTTCTTT
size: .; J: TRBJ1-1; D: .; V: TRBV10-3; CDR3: CAISDGQGTRAFF; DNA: TGTGCCATCAGTGACGGGCAGGGGACGCGGGCTTTCTTT
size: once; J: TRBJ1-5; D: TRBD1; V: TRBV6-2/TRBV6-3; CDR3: CASSWGQGSQPQHF; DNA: TGTGCCAGCAGTTGGGGACAGGGGAGTCAGCCCCAGCATTTT
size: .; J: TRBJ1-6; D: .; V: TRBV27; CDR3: CASSSGTPLPSSYNSPLHF; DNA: TGTGCCAGCAGCTCCGGGACACCCCTACCGAGCTCCTATAATTCACCCCTCCACTTT
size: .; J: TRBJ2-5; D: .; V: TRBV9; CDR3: CASSGGGLQETQYF; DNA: TGTGCCAGCAGCGGAGGCGGACTTCAAGAGACCCAGTACTTC
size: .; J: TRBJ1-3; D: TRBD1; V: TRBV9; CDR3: CASSPQTGESSGNTIYF; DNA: TGTGCCAGCAGCCCACAGACAGGGGAAAGCTCTGGAAACACCATATATTTT
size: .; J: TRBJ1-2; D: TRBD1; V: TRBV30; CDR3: CAWRLDRAKGGYTF; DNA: TGTGCCTGGAGACTGGACAGGGCCAAAGGGGGCTACACCTTC